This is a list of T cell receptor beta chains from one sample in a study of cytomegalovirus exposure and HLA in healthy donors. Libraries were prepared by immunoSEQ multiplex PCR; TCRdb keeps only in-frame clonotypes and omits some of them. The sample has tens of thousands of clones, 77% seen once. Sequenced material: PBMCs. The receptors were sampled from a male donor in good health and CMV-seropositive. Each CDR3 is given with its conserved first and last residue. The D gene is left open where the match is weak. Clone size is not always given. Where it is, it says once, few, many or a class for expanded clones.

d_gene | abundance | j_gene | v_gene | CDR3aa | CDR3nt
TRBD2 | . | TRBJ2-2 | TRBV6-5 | CASSYRGLANTGELFF | TGTGCCAGCAGTTACCGGGGACTAGCGAACACCGGGGAGCTGTTTTTT
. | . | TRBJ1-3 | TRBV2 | CASKGQASFGNTIYF | TGTGCCAGCAAAGGCCAGGCCTCATTCGGAAACACCATATATTTT
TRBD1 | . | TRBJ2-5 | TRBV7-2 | CASSRGTGGVVQETQYF | TGTGCCAGCAGCCGAGGGACAGGTGGAGTTGTTCAAGAGACCCAGTACTTC
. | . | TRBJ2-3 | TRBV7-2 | CASSLRGGNTQYF | TGTGCCAGCAGCTTAAGAGGGGGTAATACGCAGTATTTT
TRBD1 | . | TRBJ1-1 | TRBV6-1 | CASSEAPKQGAGAFF | TGTGCCAGCAGTGAAGCTCCTAAACAGGGGGCAGGGGCTTTCTTT
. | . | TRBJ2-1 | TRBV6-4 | CASSEKTLGEGGNEQFF | TGTGCCAGCAGTGAAAAAACCCTGGGAGAGGGAGGCAATGAGCAGTTCTTC
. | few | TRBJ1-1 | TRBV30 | CAWSVPGVNTEAFF | TGTGCCTGGAGTGTCCCGGGGGTGAACACTGAAGCTTTCTTT
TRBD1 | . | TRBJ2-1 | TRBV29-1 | CSVMTGANEQFF | TGCAGCGTGATGACAGGGGCCAATGAGCAGTTCTTC
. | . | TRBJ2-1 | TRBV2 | CASSPDRSSYNEQFF | TGTGCCAGCAGTCCTGACAGGAGCTCCTACAATGAGCAGTTCTTC
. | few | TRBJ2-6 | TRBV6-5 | CASSYDNSGANVLTF | TGTGCCAGCAGTTACGACAACTCTGGGGCCAACGTCCTGACTTTC
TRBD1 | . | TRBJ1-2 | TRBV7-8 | CASSRQGGYGYTF | TGTGCCAGCAGCCGACAGGGTGGCTATGGCTACACCTTC
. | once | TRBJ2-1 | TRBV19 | CASSPRLREQFF | TGTGCCAGTAGCCCCCGATTGCGTGAGCAGTTCTTC
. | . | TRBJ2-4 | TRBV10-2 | CASSERLAKNIQYF | TGCGCCAGCAGCGAACGACTAGCCAAAAACATTCAGTACTTC
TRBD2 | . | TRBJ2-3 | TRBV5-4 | CASSSHLAGHTDTQYF | TGTGCCAGCAGTTCCCACTTAGCGGGGCACACAGATACGCAGTATTTT
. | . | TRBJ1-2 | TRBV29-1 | CSPTPKLYGYTF | TGCAGCCCAACCCCGAAACTGTATGGCTACACCTTC
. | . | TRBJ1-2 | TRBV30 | CAWSVLRLPRGYTF | TGTGCCTGGAGTGTACTGAGGTTACCACGAGGCTACACCTTC
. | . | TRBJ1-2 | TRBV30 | CAWSVIPGPPPYGYTF | TGTGCCTGGAGTGTTATCCCAGGGCCGCCACCATATGGCTACACCTTC
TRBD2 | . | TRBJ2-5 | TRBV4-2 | CASSQDPSGGWETQYF | TGTGCCAGCAGCCAAGATCCTAGCGGGGGGTGGGAGACCCAGTACTTC
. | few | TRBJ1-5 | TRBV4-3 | CASSQDYTGFGNQPQHF | TGCGCCAGCAGCCAGGACTATACAGGATTTGGCAATCAGCCCCAGCATTTT
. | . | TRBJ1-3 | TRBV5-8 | CASSSASGTSGNTIYF | TGTGCCAGCAGCTCTGCTAGCGGGACTAGTGGAAACACCATATATTTT
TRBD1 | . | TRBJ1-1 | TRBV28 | CASRSTGENTEAFF | TGTGCCAGCAGGTCTACAGGGGAGAACACTGAAGCTTTCTTT
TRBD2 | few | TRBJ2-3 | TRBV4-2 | CASSQDRGGADTQYF | TGTGCCAGCAGCCAAGATCGCGGGGGGGCAGATACGCAGTATTTT
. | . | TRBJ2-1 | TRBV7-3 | CASSFPPKTEQFF | TGTGCCAGCAGCTTCCCTCCCAAGACAGAGCAGTTCTTC
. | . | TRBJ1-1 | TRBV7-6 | CASSPTAREGNTEAFF | TGTGCCAGCAGCCCCACCGCCAGGGAGGGCAACACTGAAGCTTTCTTT
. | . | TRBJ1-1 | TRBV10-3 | CAIRRDSTAEAFF | TGTGCCATCAGACGCGACAGTACCGCTGAAGCTTTCTTT
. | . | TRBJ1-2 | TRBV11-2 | CASSLEVPVYGYTF | TGTGCCAGCAGCTTAGAAGTCCCAGTCTATGGCTACACCTTC
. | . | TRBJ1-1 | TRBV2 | CASSEGQQPEAFF | TGTGCCAGCAGTGAAGGGCAACAGCCTGAAGCTTTCTTT
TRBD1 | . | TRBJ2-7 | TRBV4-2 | CASSQAGGQGSYEQYF | TGTGCCAGCAGCCAAGCCGGAGGACAGGGTTCCTACGAGCAGTACTTC
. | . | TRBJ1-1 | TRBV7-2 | CASSLAGAGVGTEAFF | TGTGCCAGCAGCTTAGCGGGGGCGGGGGTGGGTACTGAAGCTTTCTTT
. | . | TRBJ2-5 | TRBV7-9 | CASSSTVQETQYF | TGTGCCAGCAGCTCGACAGTCCAAGAGACCCAGTACTTC
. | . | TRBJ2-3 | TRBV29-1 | CSVEAGGPLRTQYF | TGCAGCGTTGAAGCGGGGGGCCCACTTAGGACGCAGTATTTT
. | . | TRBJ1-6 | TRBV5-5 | CASSLDNNSPLHF | TGTGCCAGCAGCTTGGACAATAATTCACCCCTCCACTTT
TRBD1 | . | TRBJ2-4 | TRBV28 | CASSLADRGGYIQYF | TGTGCCAGCAGCCTTGCGGACAGGGGAGGGTACATTCAGTACTTC
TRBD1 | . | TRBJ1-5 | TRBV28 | CASSFGQGAFQPQHF | TGTGCCAGCAGTTTCGGGCAGGGGGCTTTCCAGCCCCAGCATTTT
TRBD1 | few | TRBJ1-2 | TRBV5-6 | CASSLTTGIYGYTF | TGTGCCAGCAGCTTGACGACAGGGATCTATGGCTACACCTTC
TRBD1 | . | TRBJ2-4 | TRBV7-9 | CSSSLGDRKENIQYF | TGTTCCAGCAGCTTAGGGGACAGAAAGGAAAACATTCAGTACTTC
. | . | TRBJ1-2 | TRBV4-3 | CASSQDRGILYGYTF | TGCGCCAGCAGCCAAGATCGCGGCATATTATATGGCTACACCTTC